What follows are 20 T cell receptor beta chains derived from one specimen sequenced in a study of cytomegalovirus exposure and HLA in healthy donors. The PCR made use of 60 Vbeta and 13 Jbeta primers. Clones were read by immunoSEQ multiplex PCR, and TCRdb kept only the in-frame ones, dropping some. The repertoire has 140,000 to 150,000 clones, about 83% of them found once; the top ten carry about 13%. Sequences were obtained from PBMCs. Source of these receptors: a man aged 35 to 55 in good health and CMV-seropositive.

The CDR3 region is CSVEDSGAYHYNEQFF. The CDR3 nucleotides are TGCAGCGTTGAAGATAGTGGGGCGTACCACTACAATGAGCAGTTCTTC. The V and J genes are TRBV29-1 and TRBJ2-1, with a weak D call TRBD1 (5 bases). CDR1 SQVTM and CDR2 ANQGSEA come from the germline V gene. CDR3 size: 16 residues. The V gene lost 0 bases and the J gene lost 3 bases, with 15 bases spanning the gap.

For the CDR3, the DNA is TGTGCCAGCCGGGCGGGGGCCCGGAACACTGAAGCTTTCTTT. As protein: CASRAGARNTEAFF. The chain has TRBV6-5 and TRBJ1-1, with a possible D match to TRBD1 (6 bases). The CDR3 extends over 14 amino acids. Looked up from germline, CDR1 is MNHEY and CDR2 is SVGAGI. Trimming took off 8 bases at V and 1 base at J, with 14 bases between the two ends.

This rearrangement joins TRBV28 to TRBJ1-1; unclear D gene. There are 14 residues in the CDR3. Trimming took 6 bases from V and 4 from J, leaving 15 bases between them. Looked up from germline, CDR1 is MDHEN and CDR2 is SYDVKM. In DNA form, the CDR3 reads TGTGCCAGCAGCCGAACGGATGAGGGCACTGAAGCTTTCTTT. This translates into CASSRTDEGTEAFF.

The rearrangement links TRBV21-1 to TRBJ1-1. TRBV21-1 constitutes a pseudogene. The CDR3 is 13 amino acids. CDR3 in amino acids: CASSRRPNTEAFF. The DNA of the CDR3 is TGTGCCAGCAGTCGGCGGCCGAACACTGAAGCTTTCTTT.

The rearrangement joins TRBV7-2 to TRBJ2-7; the match to TRBD2 covers 10 bases. The CDR3 sequence is 15 residues long. Trimming took 5 bases from V and 4 from J; bases not matched to a gene: 8. Germline assignment: CDR1 SGHTA and CDR2 FQGNSA. The DNA of the CDR3 is TGTGCCAGCAGCCTCAAAGCGGGAGGGCCTTACGAGCAGTACTTC. Translating it yields CASSLKAGGPYEQYF.

This chain links TRBV7-8 with TRBJ1-2, with D perhaps TRBD1 (5 bases). The CDR3 consists of 15 residues. The V end was cut by 2 bases, the J end by 4 bases, with 14 bases between. Germline CDR1 is SGHVS and CDR2 is FQNEAQ. The CDR3 loop reads CASSLSGTGGYGYTF. Here the CDR3 DNA reads TGTGCCAGCAGCTTATCAGGGACGGGGGGCTATGGCTACACCTTC.

The gene calls are TRBV14 and TRBJ1-5; TRBD1 is a possible D gene (5 bases). This CDR3 region has 13 residues. Trimming removed 0 bases from V and 6 bases from J, with 6 bases in between. Germline V gene sequence: CDR1 SGHDN, CDR2 FVKESK. The CDR3 loop reads CASSQDQGQPQHF. CDR3 bases: TGTGCCAGCAGCCAAGATCAGGGTCAGCCCCAGCATTTT.

The J gene is TRBJ2-7, the V gene TRBV4-3; TRBD2 agrees at 7 bases. CDR3 size: 14 residues. J gave up 5 bases and V 0 bases, and 4 bases lay outside the gene matches. Germline assignment: CDR1 LGHNA and CDR2 YSLEER. CDR3 nucleotide sequence: TGCGCCAGCAGCCAAGAGCGGGGGTTCGACGAGCAGTACTTC. This gives the protein CASSQERGFDEQYF.

The chain couples TRBV6-5 to TRBJ2-7; a possible D gene is TRBD1 (6 bases). CDR1 and CDR2 (germline): MNHEY, SVGAGI. The CDR3 spans 15 residues. V was cut by 6 bases and J by 3 bases, with 18 bases left in between. CDR3 in amino acids: CASRPPGVEVYEQYF. CDR3 sequence (DNA): TGTGCCAGCAGACCCCCAGGGGTAGAAGTCTACGAGCAGTACTTC.

V is TRBV5-1 and J is TRBJ2-7; TRBD2 aligns across 8 bases. CDR3 length equals 15 residues. Germline trimming cut 1 base from V and 4 bases from J; bases unmatched to any gene: 7. Germline loops: CDR1 SGHRS, CDR2 YFSETQ. The DNA of the CDR3 is TGCGCCAGCAGCTTGTTTAGCGGGAAATCATACGAGCAGTACTTC. Its translation is CASSLFSGKSYEQYF.

The rearrangement joins TRBV5-6 to TRBJ2-7, with D possibly TRBD2 on 7 matching bases. Trimming shortened V by 1 base and J by 0 bases, and 17 bases separated the two germline ends. CDR1 SGHDT and CDR2 YYEEEE come from the germline V gene. The CDR3 has 17 residues. CDR3 DNA: TGTGCCAGCAGCTTGTGGGGGGGGGCGGCTAGCTCCTACGAGCAGTACTTC. Protein: CASSLWGGAASSYEQYF.

The rearrangement uses TRBV7-8 and TRBJ2-5; 8 bases are shared with TRBD2. The CDR3 runs to 15 residues. CDR1 SGHVS and CDR2 FQNEAQ come from the germline V gene. Unmatched junction bases numbered 4, after V lost 0 bases and J lost 4 bases. In nucleotides, the CDR3 is TGTGCCAGCAGCTTAGCTCCGGGACTAGGAGAGACCCAGTACTTC. Encoded protein: CASSLAPGLGETQYF.

The chain links TRBV6-5 to TRBJ2-3; TRBD2 matches at 7 bases. The CDR3 is 13 amino acids. Germline CDR1 is MNHEY and CDR2 is SVGAGI. V shed 2 bases and J 4 bases; nucleotides not matched to a gene: 0. CDR3 in DNA: TGTGCCAGCAGTTACGCGGGAGCAGATACGCAGTATTTT. Its translation: CASSYAGADTQYF.

The rearrangement links TRBV4-3 to TRBJ2-6, with D possibly TRBD2 on 5 matching bases. The CDR3 sequence is 16 residues long. V dropped 1 base and J dropped 0 bases, with 7 bases sitting between them. The germline gives CDR1 LGHNA, CDR2 YSLEER. As DNA, the CDR3 is TGCGCCAGCAGCCAAGCGGGGAGCTCTGGGGCCAACGTCCTGACTTTC. This gives the protein CASSQAGSSGANVLTF.

This clone occurred a few times. The rearrangement joins TRBV13 to TRBJ2-7, with 7 bases matching TRBD2. V gave up 0 bases and J gave up 2 bases; unmatched junction bases: 7. There are 16 residues in the CDR3. Germline CDR1 reads PRHDT; CDR2 reads FYEKMQ (reference sequence). CDR3 bases: TGTGCCAGCAGCTTAGGCCTCCCTAGCGGAACCTACGAGCAGTACTTC. Amino acids: CASSLGLPSGTYEQYF.

The CDR3 reads CASSSGTGREQYF. CDR3 in DNA: TGTGCCAGCAGTTCCGGGACAGGGCGCGAGCAGTACTTC. The chain joins TRBV28 to TRBJ2-7; the match to TRBD1 covers 9 bases. From germline, CDR1 is MDHEN and CDR2 SYDVKM. There are 13 residues in the CDR3. V shed 4 bases and J 6 bases; nucleotides not matched to a gene: 4.

The chain is built from TRBV7-3 and TRBJ2-2, with TRBD1 as a possible D gene (5 bases). V lost 5 bases and J lost 0, with 13 bases in between. Germline loops: CDR1 SGHTA, CDR2 FQGTGA. The CDR3 spans 16 residues. CDR3 amino acids: CASSPMGLTNTGELFF. The CDR3 nucleotides read TGTGCCAGCAGCCCAATGGGGCTGACGAACACCGGGGAGCTGTTTTTT. The full variable domain, completed using reference TRBV7-3 and TRBJ2-2, is GAGVSQTPSNKVTEKGKYVELRCDPISGHTALYWYRQSLGQGPEFLIYFQGTGAADDSGLPNDRFFAVRPEGSVSTLKIQRTERGDSAVYLCASSPMGLTNTGELFFGEGSRLTVL.

The chain has TRBV9 and TRBJ2-7; tentatively, D is TRBD1 (5 bases). V was pared by 4 bases and J by 3 bases, with 20 bases between. Per germline, CDR1 SGDLS and CDR2 YYNGEE. This CDR3 has 16 amino acids. The CDR3 loop reads CASSRRVGVGNYEQYF. CDR3 in DNA: TGTGCCAGCAGCCGCCGGGTAGGGGTCGGCAACTACGAGCAGTACTTC.

The genes are TRBV5-4 and TRBJ2-4, with a tentative D call TRBD2 (6 bases). There are 12 residues in the CDR3. The V gene's germline CDR1 is SGHNT and CDR2 YYREEE (reference sequence). Trimming shortened V by 1 base and J by 10 bases, and 9 bases separated the two germline ends. Written as DNA, the CDR3 is TGTGCCAGCAGCTTGTGGGCGGGGATTCAGTACTTC. As protein: CASSLWAGIQYF.

There are a few counts of this clone. V gene TRBV6-6 combines with J gene TRBJ2-7, with 9 bases fitting TRBD2. This CDR3 has 16 residues. With 5 bases clipped from V and 6 bases from J, the junction kept 14 bases outside the gene matches. Germline V gene lookup returns CDR1 MNHNY and CDR2 SVGAGI (reference sequence). CDR3 in DNA: TGTGCCAGCAGTCTCCCGGTAGTAGCGGGAGTCTCCGAGCAGTACTTC. Translation: CASSLPVVAGVSEQYF.